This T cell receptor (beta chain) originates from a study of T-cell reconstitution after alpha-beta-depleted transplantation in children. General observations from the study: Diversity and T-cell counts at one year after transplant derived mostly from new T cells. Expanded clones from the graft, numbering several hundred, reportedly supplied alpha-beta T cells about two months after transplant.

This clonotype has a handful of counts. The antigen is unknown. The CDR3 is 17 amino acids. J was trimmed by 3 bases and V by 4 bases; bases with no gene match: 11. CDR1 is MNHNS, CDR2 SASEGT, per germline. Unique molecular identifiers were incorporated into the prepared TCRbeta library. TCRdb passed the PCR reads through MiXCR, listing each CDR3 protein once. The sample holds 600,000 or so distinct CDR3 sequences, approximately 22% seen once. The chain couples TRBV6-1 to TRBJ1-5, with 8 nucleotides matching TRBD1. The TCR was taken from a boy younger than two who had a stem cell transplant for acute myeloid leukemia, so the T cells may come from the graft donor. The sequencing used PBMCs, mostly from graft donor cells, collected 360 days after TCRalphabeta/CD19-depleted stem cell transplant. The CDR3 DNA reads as TGTGCCAGCAGTGTTACATGGCAGGGGGCCTACAATCAGCCCCAGCATTTT. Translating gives CASSVTWQGAYNQPQHF.